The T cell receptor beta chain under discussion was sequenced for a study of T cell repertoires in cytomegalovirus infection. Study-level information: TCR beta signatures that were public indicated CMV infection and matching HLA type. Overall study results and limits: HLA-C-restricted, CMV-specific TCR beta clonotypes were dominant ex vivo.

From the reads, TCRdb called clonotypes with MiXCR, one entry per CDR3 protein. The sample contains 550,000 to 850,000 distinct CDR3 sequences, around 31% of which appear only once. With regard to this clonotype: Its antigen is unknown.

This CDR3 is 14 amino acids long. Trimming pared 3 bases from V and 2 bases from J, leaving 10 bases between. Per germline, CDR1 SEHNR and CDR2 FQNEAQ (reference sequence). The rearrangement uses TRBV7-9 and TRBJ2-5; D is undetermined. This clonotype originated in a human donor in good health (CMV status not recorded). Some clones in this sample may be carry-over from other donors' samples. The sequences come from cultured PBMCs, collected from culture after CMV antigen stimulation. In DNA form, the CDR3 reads TGTGCCAGCAGCTTTCCTTCTAGACAAGAGACCCAGTACTTC. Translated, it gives CASSFPSRQETQYF.